The source of this T cell receptor beta chain is a study of shared clonotypes between healthy human individuals. Findings and limits, study-wide: About 5% of naive CD4 clonotypes were shared across a handful of donors.

The protocol was immunoSEQ multiplex PCR, while the TCRdb copy is restricted to in-frame clones and leaves out a portion. The data contain fewer than 3 million clones, less than 95% of them singletons. Germline lookup yields CDR1 MDHEN and CDR2 SYDVKM. This CDR3 region has 13 residues. The V end was cut by 5 bases, the J end by 5 bases, with 9 bases between. A remark on this clone: The antigen remains unidentified. The same CDR3 is also encoded by other DNA sequences in this sample.

Sequencing input: naive CD4+ T cells from PBMCs. This sample's subset: CD45RA+ positively selected. V gene TRBV28 combines with J gene TRBJ1-4; weak D call: TRBD1 (5 bases). The receptor comes from a man in his late teens or twenties in good health. Some clones in this sample may be carry-over from other donors' samples. CDR3 region: CASSGGGNEKLFF. The CDR3 DNA follows: TGTGCCAGCAGTGGGGGGGGAAATGAAAAACTGTTTTTT.